This T cell receptor (beta chain) was sequenced during a study of OX40 agonist ivuxolimab in advanced cancers. About the study: Therapy given before enrollment (anti-PD-1, anti-PD-L1 or anti-CTLA-4) was allowed, and around 40% had some.

Deletions cut 4 bases from V and 0 bases from J, with 13 bases between. CDR1 and CDR2 from the germline V gene are MNHNS and SASEGT. The CDR3 sequence is 16 residues long. With autoimmune disease history or systemic immunosuppression, patients were excluded. Profiled with immunoSEQ multiplex PCR; TCRdb holds only in-frame clones, not every one. The table has 75,000 to 100,000 clones, 92% seen once. The sequence was collected from an adult with an advanced solid tumor such as melanoma, head and neck, liver or kidney cancer. The chain uses TRBV6-1 and TRBJ1-5; D is uncertain. The source was CD4+ or CD8+ T cells sorted from blood, collected in a trial of the OX40 agonist ivuxolimab. CDR3 nucleotides: TGTGCCAGCAGTGGTGCACAGCCTTATAGCAATCAGCCCCAGCATTTT. The encoded protein is CASSGAQPYSNQPQHF.